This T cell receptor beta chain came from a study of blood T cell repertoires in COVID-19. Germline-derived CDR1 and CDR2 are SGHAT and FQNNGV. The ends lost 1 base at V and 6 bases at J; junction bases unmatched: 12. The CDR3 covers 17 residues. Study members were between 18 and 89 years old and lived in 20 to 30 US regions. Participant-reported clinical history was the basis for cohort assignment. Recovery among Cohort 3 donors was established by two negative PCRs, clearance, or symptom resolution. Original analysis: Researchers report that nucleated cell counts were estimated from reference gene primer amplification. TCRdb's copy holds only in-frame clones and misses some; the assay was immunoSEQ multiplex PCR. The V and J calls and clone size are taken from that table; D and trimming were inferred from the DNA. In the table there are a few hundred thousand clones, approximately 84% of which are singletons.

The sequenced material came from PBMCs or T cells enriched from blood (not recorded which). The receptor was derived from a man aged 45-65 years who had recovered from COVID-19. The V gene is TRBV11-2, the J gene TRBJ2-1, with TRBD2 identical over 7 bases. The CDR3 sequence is CASSLGLGGRRSNEQFF. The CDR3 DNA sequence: TGTGCCAGCAGCTTAGGGCTGGGCGGGAGAAGGAGCAATGAGCAGTTCTTC.